This T cell receptor beta chain is drawn from a study of blood T cell repertoires in COVID-19. On the study more broadly: Sites across the United States, Italy and Spain contributed samples from acute and convalescent COVID-19. PBMCs, B-cell-depleted T cells, or T cells were the source of the cDNA or gDNA that made up the material.

How the authors handled the data: Reference gene primer amplification in the assay estimated nucleated cell counts. Sequenced by immunoSEQ multiplex PCR; TCRdb stores in-frame clones only, minus some. That table furnishes V, J and clone size, whereas the DNA furnished D and trimming. The sample has around 110,000 clones, approximately 84% seen once. There are 17 residues in the CDR3. Material: peripheral blood. This rearrangement joins TRBV21-1 to TRBJ1-2. TRBV21-1 is recorded as a pseudogene. This receptor was identified in a man aged 35-49 years with acute or convalescent COVID-19. In DNA form, the CDR3 reads TGTGCCAGCAGCAAAAGGCAGGGAGGGGTCCCTAACTATGGCTACACCTTC. Translation gives CASSKRQGGVPNYGYTF.